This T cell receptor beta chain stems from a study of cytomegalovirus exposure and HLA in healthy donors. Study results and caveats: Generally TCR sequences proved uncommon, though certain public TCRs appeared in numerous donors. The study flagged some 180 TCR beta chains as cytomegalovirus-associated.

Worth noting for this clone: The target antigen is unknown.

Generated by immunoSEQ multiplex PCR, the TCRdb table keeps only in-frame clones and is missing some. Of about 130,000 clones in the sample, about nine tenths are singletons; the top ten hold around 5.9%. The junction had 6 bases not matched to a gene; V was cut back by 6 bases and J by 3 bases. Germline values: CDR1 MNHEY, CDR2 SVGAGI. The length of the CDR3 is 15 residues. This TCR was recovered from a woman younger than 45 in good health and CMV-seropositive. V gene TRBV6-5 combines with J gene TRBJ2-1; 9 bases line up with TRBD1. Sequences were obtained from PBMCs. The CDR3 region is CASRPGQGFYNEQFF. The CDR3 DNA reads TGTGCCAGCAGGCCGGGACAGGGATTCTACAATGAGCAGTTCTTC.